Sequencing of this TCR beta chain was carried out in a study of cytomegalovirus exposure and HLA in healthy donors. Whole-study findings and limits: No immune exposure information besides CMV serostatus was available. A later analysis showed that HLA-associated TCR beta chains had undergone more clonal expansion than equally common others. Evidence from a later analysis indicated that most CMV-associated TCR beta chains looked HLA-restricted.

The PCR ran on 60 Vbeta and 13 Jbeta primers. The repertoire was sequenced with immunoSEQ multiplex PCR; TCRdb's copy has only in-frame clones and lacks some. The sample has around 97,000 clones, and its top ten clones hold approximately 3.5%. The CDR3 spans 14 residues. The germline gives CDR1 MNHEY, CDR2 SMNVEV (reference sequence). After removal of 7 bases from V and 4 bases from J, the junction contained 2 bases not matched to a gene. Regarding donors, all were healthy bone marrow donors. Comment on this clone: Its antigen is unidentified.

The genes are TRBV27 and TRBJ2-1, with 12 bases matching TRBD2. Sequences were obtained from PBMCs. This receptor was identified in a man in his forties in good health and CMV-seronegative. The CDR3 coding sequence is TGTGCCAGCACTAGCGGGAGGGGATACAATGAGCAGTTCTTC. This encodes CASTSGRGYNEQFF.